Listed below are T cell receptor beta chains from one sample, sequenced in a study of cytomegalovirus exposure and HLA in healthy donors. TCRdb keeps only in-frame clones here, not all; method: immunoSEQ multiplex PCR. Of roughly 150,000 clones detected, approximately 73% appear once; the ten largest clones hold 1.5% to 2%. Sequencing was done on a sample of PBMCs. These receptors all come from a young woman in good health and CMV-seronegative. Both conserved end residues are part of each CDR3. The D gene is left open where the match is weak. A row's size may be missing; if present it is once, few, many or a size class.

V gene	J gene	D gene	clone size	CDR3 DNA	CDR3 protein
TRBV10-3	TRBJ2-5	TRBD1	.	TGTGCCATCAGACAGGGGGCCGGTGGTCAGACCCAGTACTTC	CAIRQGAGGQTQYF
TRBV7-8	TRBJ2-7	.	.	TGTGCCAGCAGCCAATGGAGCCACCGCTCCTACGAGCAGTACTTC	CASSQWSHRSYEQYF
TRBV19	TRBJ2-1	TRBD2	.	TGTGCCAGTAGGGAGAGGGTAGCGGGGGATGAGCAGTTCTTC	CASRERVAGDEQFF
TRBV19	TRBJ2-4	.	.	TGTGCCAGTAGGGCGGAATTTGGCAAAAACATTCAGTACTTC	CASRAEFGKNIQYF
TRBV19	TRBJ1-5	.	.	TGTGCCAGTAGTAGGAGGGTGGGAAATCAGCCCCAGCATTTT	CASSRRVGNQPQHF
TRBV6-1	TRBJ1-4	.	.	TGTGCCAGCAGTGATCAGGGAAAGGTTTGGGAAAAACTGTTTTTT	CASSDQGKVWEKLFF
TRBV5-1	TRBJ2-1	.	.	TGCGCCAGCAGCTTGGAACGGGCGCCGGGGAATGAGCAGTTCTTC	CASSLERAPGNEQFF
TRBV5-4	TRBJ2-3	TRBD2	.	TGTGCCAGCAGCTCGGGACTAGTAGTTAGCACAGATACGCAGTATTTT	CASSSGLVVSTDTQYF
TRBV27	TRBJ2-1	.	few	TGTGCCAGCAGTTTGACTATTAGGGCTACTCAGTTCTTC	CASSLTIRATQFF
TRBV29-1	TRBJ2-7	.	few	TGCAGCGTTGGGAGCTCCTACGAGCAGTACTTC	CSVGSSYEQYF
TRBV28	TRBJ2-1	.	few	TGTGCCAGCAGTTCCGGCGGAGGATCCTACAATGAGCAGTTCTTC	CASSSGGGSYNEQFF
TRBV13	TRBJ1-2	TRBD1	.	TGTGCCAGCAGCTGGGGGACAGGCGATTGGGGCTACACCTTC	CASSWGTGDWGYTF
TRBV11-2	TRBJ2-1	.	.	TGTGCCAGCAGCTTGGGGGGAGGAAGCTACAATGAGCAGTTCTTC	CASSLGGGSYNEQFF
TRBV30	TRBJ1-2	TRBD1	.	TGTGCTCGACAGGGGATGAGCTATGGCTACACCTTC	CARQGMSYGYTF
TRBV27	TRBJ2-1	TRBD2	.	TGTGCCAGCTCACCGGGGGGGATTGAGCAGTTCTTC	CASSPGGIEQFF
TRBV7-2	TRBJ1-2	TRBD1	.	TGTGCCAGCAGCTCCCGGACAGGGGCTAACTATGGCTACACCTTC	CASSSRTGANYGYTF
TRBV7-9	TRBJ1-1	.	.	TGTGCCAGCAGCTCGTCAGAGAACACTGAAGCTTTCTTT	CASSSSENTEAFF
TRBV5-1	TRBJ1-1	.	.	TGCGCCAGCAGCTTGGATGCAGGGGCGACTGAAGCTTTCTTT	CASSLDAGATEAFF
TRBV12-5	TRBJ2-1	.	.	TGTGCTAGTGGTTTGGTAGGGGGACGAGAGCAGTTCTTC	CASGLVGGREQFF
TRBV2	TRBJ2-3	TRBD2	.	TGTGCCAGCAATGGCGGGAGCAAGGCAGATACGCAGTATTTT	CASNGGSKADTQYF
TRBV29-1	TRBJ2-5	TRBD1	.	TGCAGCGTGCTACAGGGGGAGACCCAGTACTTC	CSVLQGETQYF
TRBV21-1	TRBJ2-7	.	.	TGTGCCAGCACCCCTGGGAGAGTGCCGTACTTC	CASTPGRVPYF
TRBV9	TRBJ1-6	TRBD1	.	TGTGCCAGCAGCGTAGATGGAGGGACAGGGTCGAATTCACCCCTCCACTTT	CASSVDGGTGSNSPLHF
TRBV4-3	TRBJ2-3	.	.	TGCGCCAGCAGCCAAGAATGGGGGGTCACAGATACGCAGTATTTT	CASSQEWGVTDTQYF
TRBV29-1	TRBJ2-7	.	.	TGCAGCGTGGAGGGGTCCTCAGCCTCCTACGAGCAGTACTTC	CSVEGSSASYEQYF
TRBV7-2	TRBJ2-5	.	.	TGTGCCAGCAGCTCTCAAGAGACCCAGTACTTC	CASSSQETQYF
TRBV16	TRBJ1-5	TRBD1	.	TGTGCCAGCAGCCAATATCAAGGACAGGGCTTTCATTTT	CASSQYQGQGFHF
TRBV4-1	TRBJ1-4	.	.	TGCGCCAGCAGCCATGAAGGGGGACGGACGCGGGAAAAACTGTTTTTT	CASSHEGGRTREKLFF
TRBV2	TRBJ1-1	.	few	TGTGCCAGCAGCGAGGACACTGAAGCTTTCTTT	CASSEDTEAFF
TRBV5-1	TRBJ1-2	.	.	TGCGCCAGCAGCTCAACTTCCCTTAACTATGGCTACACCTTC	CASSSTSLNYGYTF
TRBV18	TRBJ1-1	TRBD1	.	TGTGCCAGCTCACAAGGGACAGGGTTGGCTGAAGCTTTCTTT	CASSQGTGLAEAFF
TRBV5-1	TRBJ1-2	.	once	TGCGCCAGCAACCCGGGGGGGCAATCGAACTATGGCTACACCTTC	CASNPGGQSNYGYTF
TRBV5-1	TRBJ2-3	.	.	TGCGCCAGCAGCTTGAACACTCGGACAGGCACAGATACGCAGTATTTT	CASSLNTRTGTDTQYF
TRBV14	TRBJ2-7	TRBD2	once	TGTGCCAGCAGCCAAACTAGCGGGGGGGGCTACGAGCAGTACTTC	CASSQTSGGGYEQYF
TRBV5-1	TRBJ2-7	TRBD2	.	TGCGCCAGCAGCACCGTAGCGGGGGGTACCTACGAGCAGTACTTC	CASSTVAGGTYEQYF
TRBV11-3	TRBJ2-6	.	.	TGTGCCAGCAGCTCCACAGCCTTGGGCTCTGGGGCCAACGTCCTGACTTTC	CASSSTALGSGANVLTF
TRBV28	TRBJ2-7	.	.	TGTGCCAGCGGCCCCTTAGAGGGACAGTACTTC	CASGPLEGQYF
TRBV4-3	TRBJ1-1	.	few	TGCGCCAGCAGCCAATGGGGGGACTTACGGCACACTGAAGCTTTCTTT	CASSQWGDLRHTEAFF
TRBV28	TRBJ1-5	.	.	TGTGCCAGCAGAATCCTCAATCAGCCCCAGCATTTT	CASRILNQPQHF
TRBV5-6	TRBJ1-1	.	.	TGTGCCAGCAGCCCCCTCCCGAGAAACACTGAAGCTTTCTTT	CASSPLPRNTEAFF
TRBV6-5	TRBJ2-7	.	few	TGTGCCAGCAGTTACTCGATAGCGCCGACGATCGGCGAGCAGTACTTC	CASSYSIAPTIGEQYF
TRBV6-5	TRBJ1-1	.	.	TGTGCCAGCAGTTACTCGGGCCCCACGGGGACTGAAGCTTTCTTT	CASSYSGPTGTEAFF
TRBV6-1	TRBJ1-5	.	.	TGTGCCAGCAGCGCTTCCCAGGGTCATCAGCCCCAGCATTTT	CASSASQGHQPQHF
TRBV7-8	TRBJ2-2	TRBD2	few	TGTGCCAGCAGCTCATTGACTAGCGGGGGAGAGCCGAACACCGGGGAGCTGTTTTTT	CASSSLTSGGEPNTGELFF
TRBV25-1	TRBJ1-1	.	.	TGTGCCAGCAGTCCGCGGGGGGGTGGCACTGAAGCTTTCTTT	CASSPRGGGTEAFF
TRBV4-1	TRBJ1-1	.	once	TGCGCCAGCAGCCAAGATAGGGAGACAAGAGCTTTCTTT	CASSQDRETRAFF
TRBV7-2	TRBJ1-1	.	.	TGTGCCAGCAGCTTAGGGCCAGGGGTAGACACTGAAGCTTTCTTT	CASSLGPGVDTEAFF
TRBV29-1	TRBJ2-7	.	.	TGCAGCGTTAGACAGAATGTCGACGAGCAGTACTTC	CSVRQNVDEQYF
TRBV19	TRBJ1-2	.	.	TGTGCCAGTAGTGAGTGGACATATAATAACTATGGCTACACCTTC	CASSEWTYNNYGYTF
TRBV5-4	TRBJ2-3	TRBD2	.	TGTGCCAGCAGCCTAAGGACTAGCGGGTCCTCCACAGATACGCAGTATTTT	CASSLRTSGSSTDTQYF
TRBV4-1	TRBJ2-1	TRBD1	few	TGCGCCAGCAGCCAAGTCCCACAGGGGGCGGAGGAGCAGTTCTTC	CASSQVPQGAEEQFF
TRBV5-4	TRBJ2-2	.	.	TGTGCCAGCAGCTCCCGACTAGGTAGCACCGGGGAGCTGTTTTTT	CASSSRLGSTGELFF